This TCR beta chain was profiled in a study of patients and donors after allogeneic stem cell transplantation. One entry per CDR3 protein results from TCRdb running MiXCR on the RT-PCR reads. The table includes about 230,000 distinct CDR3 sequences, around an eighth detected once. Ten or more counts support this clonotype. Sequences were obtained from blood, either unsorted or a sorted T cell fraction (not recorded which). The receptor was isolated from a human donor who was either an allogeneic HSCT recipient or a stem cell or donor lymphocyte infusion donor (not recorded which). It is not recorded whose cells these are; they may come from a transplant donor.

The CDR3 DNA reads as TGTGCCAGCAGCTCTCACAGGGGTGCGTCCAAAAACATTCAGTACTTC. Translation: CASSSHRGASKNIQYF. V and J are TRBV7-2 and TRBJ2-4, with 7 bases identical to TRBD1. Germline trimming cut 4 bases from V and 2 bases from J; bases unmatched to any gene: 8. The CDR3 loop spans 16 amino acids. Germline CDR1 SGHTA, CDR2 FQGNSA.